This TCR beta chain came from a study of shared clonotypes between healthy human individuals. Only in-frame clones appear in the TCRdb table, and some are missing; sequencing was by immunoSEQ multiplex PCR. The sample consists of some 2.3 million clones, roughly 93% of them appearing once. The CDR3 totals 15 residues. Trimming removed 4 bases from V and 4 bases from J; junction bases left unmatched: 6. The germline gives CDR1 KGHSH, CDR2 LQKENI. The sequence came from a man in his late teens or twenties in good health. Some clones in this sample may be carry-over from other donors' samples. Sequencing input: naive CD4+ T cells from PBMCs. Stated subset: CD45RA+ positively selected. This chain connects TRBV18 to TRBJ2-3; the match to TRBD1 covers 9 bases. The CDR3 region has the DNA TGTGCCAGCTCACGCGGACAGGGGTCTTCAGATACGCAGTATTTT. Protein sequence: CASSRGQGSSDTQYF.